These T cell receptor beta chains were read from a single sample in a study of T-cell memory formation after mild COVID-19. A single record per CDR3 protein comes from TCRdb applying MiXCR to the 5' RACE reads. Here the sample spans about 180,000 distinct CDR3 sequences, approximately 18% being singletons. The sample comprised PBMCs or a T cell subset sorted from them (not recorded which). The source of these receptors is a young man who had mild COVID-19 (a few samples of this study predate the infection). Cell type and time point are not known. Each CDR3 is given with its conserved first and last residue. D genes are given only for firm matches. Clone size is stated in some rows and not others, as once, few, many or a class when expanded.

TRBV5-5	NA	TRBJ1-4	14	NA	TGTGCCAGCAGCTCCTTGACAGGAGGTGAAAAACTGTTTTTT	CASSSLTGGEKLFF
TRBV12-3/TRBV12-4	TRBD1	TRBJ2-5	17	NA	TGTGCCAGCAGTACTAGGAGAGAGACAGGGCTCGCCGAGACCCAGTACTTC	CASSTRRETGLAETQYF
TRBV7-2	NA	TRBJ1-1	14	few	TGTGCCAGCAGCTTATCCAGGGCGAACACTGAAGCTTTCTTT	CASSLSRANTEAFF
TRBV4-3	TRBD2	TRBJ2-3	17	NA	TGCGCCAGCAGCCACCTCCGACTAGCGGGGGGGCGTGATACGCAGTATTTT	CASSHLRLAGGRDTQYF
TRBV21-1	NA	TRBJ2-5	13	few	TGTGCCAGTCCCGGACAGGACCAAGAGACCCAGTACTTC	CASPGQDQETQYF
TRBV6-6	NA	TRBJ1-5	13	few	TGTGCCAGCAGTTATGGCTTGGGGCAGCCCCAGCATTTT	CASSYGLGQPQHF
TRBV7-8	NA	TRBJ2-4	14	NA	TGTGCCAGCAGCTTATGGCGGGACGGAAACATTCAGTACTTC	CASSLWRDGNIQYF
TRBV4-2	NA	TRBJ1-4	16	few	TGTGCCAGCAGCCCGAGAACCGGGCGCGGTAATGAAAAACTGTTTTTT	CASSPRTGRGNEKLFF
TRBV4-3	TRBD1	TRBJ1-4	16	NA	TGCGCCAGCAGCCAAGGCCCCGGGACAGGGGATGAAAAACTGTTTTTT	CASSQGPGTGDEKLFF
TRBV7-9	NA	TRBJ2-2	15	NA	TGTGACAGCAGCTTCGACCAGGCCCACACCGGGGAGCTGTTTTTT	CDSSFDQAHTGELFF
TRBV15	NA	TRBJ2-7	13	NA	TGTGCCACCAGCAGAGATCTGGAGGGCGAGCAGTACTTC	CATSRDLEGEQYF
TRBV4-3	NA	TRBJ2-3	14	few	TGCGCCAGCAGCCAAGATTCCAGGGCAGATACGCAGTATTTT	CASSQDSRADTQYF
TRBV5-1	NA	TRBJ1-2	15	NA	TGCGCCAGCAGCTTGGAGGGAAGAAGCGGGGGTGGCTACACCTTC	CASSLEGRSGGGYTF
TRBV18	NA	TRBJ1-5	13	few	TGTGCCAGCTCACCGGGCGAGGATCAGCCCCAGCATTTT	CASSPGEDQPQHF
TRBV6-2/TRBV6-3	NA	TRBJ2-4	15	NA	TGTGCCAGCACTCCTATGGGACTAGCCAAAAACATTCAGTACTTC	CASTPMGLAKNIQYF
TRBV5-1	NA	TRBJ1-1	14	NA	TGCGCCAGCAGCGCTAATCAGGGGACCACTGAAGCTTTCTTT	CASSANQGTTEAFF
TRBV6-5	NA	TRBJ1-6	16	NA	TGTGCCAGCAGTTACTCATGGTCAGGGAATAATTCACCCCTCCACTTT	CASSYSWSGNNSPLHF
TRBV12-3/TRBV12-4	NA	TRBJ1-2	13	few	TGTGCCAGCAGTATGACACTCCGCTATGGCTACACCTTC	CASSMTLRYGYTF
TRBV12-3/TRBV12-4	TRBD2	TRBJ2-2	13	few	TGTGCCAGCAGCCGAGGGGAGGGCGGGGAGCTGTTTTTT	CASSRGEGGELFF
TRBV6-2/TRBV6-3	TRBD1	TRBJ2-5	14	NA	TGTGCCAGATTGACGGACAGGCGTGAGGAGACCCAGTACTTC	CARLTDRREETQYF
TRBV24-1	NA	TRBJ2-1	16	NA	TGTGCCACCAGTGACTCGACCGGTTTCTCCTACAATGAGCAGTTCTTC	CATSDSTGFSYNEQFF
TRBV12-5	TRBD1	TRBJ2-3	13	NA	TGTGCTAGTGGTTTTCAGGGGGCCTATACGCAGTATTTT	CASGFQGAYTQYF
TRBV4-1	TRBD2	TRBJ2-3	16	many	TGCGCCAGCAGCTCCCCAGAGCGGGGAGTTACAGATACGCAGTATTTT	CASSSPERGVTDTQYF
TRBV6-4	NA	TRBJ2-3	14	NA	TGTGCCAGCAGTGAAGGGGGGCCGACAGATACGCAGTATTTT	CASSEGGPTDTQYF
TRBV7-9	TRBD1	TRBJ2-3	16	few	TGTGCCAGCAGCTTAGGGGACAGGGGCCTCGCAGATACGCAGTATTTT	CASSLGDRGLADTQYF
TRBV6-5	TRBD2	TRBJ2-3	16	NA	TGTGCCAGCAGTAGAACTAGCGGGGTTTCCGCAGATACGCAGTATTTT	CASSRTSGVSADTQYF
TRBV9	NA	TRBJ1-4	15	NA	TGTGCCAGCAGCGTGGGGGCGACGGCTAATGAAAAACTGTTTTTT	CASSVGATANEKLFF
TRBV5-1	NA	TRBJ1-1	16	NA	TGCGCCAGCAGCTCCTCGTCTCAGGGGATGAACACTGAAGCTTTCTTT	CASSSSSQGMNTEAFF
TRBV5-4	TRBD1	TRBJ2-3	15	NA	TGTGCCAGCAGCTCGGACAGGGGCAGGGCAGATACGCAGTATTTT	CASSSDRGRADTQYF
TRBV10-3	TRBD1	TRBJ1-1	13	few	TGTGCCATCAGCTCAGGGGGGAGGACTGAAGCTTTCTTT	CAISSGGRTEAFF
TRBV11-2	NA	TRBJ2-5	15	many	TGTGCCAGCAGCTTATTTCCGGGACCCCAAGAGACCCAGTACTTC	CASSLFPGPQETQYF
TRBV6-5	NA	TRBJ1-6	16	NA	TGTGCCAGCAGTTACACCCGGGCAGGGCGTAATTCACCCCTCCACTTT	CASSYTRAGRNSPLHF
TRBV24-1	NA	TRBJ2-1	16	few	TGTGCCACCAGTGACACCCGGGGTTCCCTAGGTGATGAGCAGTTCTTC	CATSDTRGSLGDEQFF
TRBV7-2	NA	TRBJ1-2	12	many	TGTGCCAGCAGCCTCCACGGGGGCGGCTACACCTTC	CASSLHGGGYTF
TRBV7-2	NA	TRBJ1-5	15	NA	TGTGCCAGCAGCTTAGACCCGGGGTTCTCTCAGCCCCAGCATTTT	CASSLDPGFSQPQHF
TRBV24-1	NA	TRBJ1-5	15	NA	TGTGCCACCCGCCTCGCGGACGGTGGGGTTCAGCCCCAGCATTTT	CATRLADGGVQPQHF
TRBV20-1	NA	TRBJ2-1	14	few	TGCAGTGCTAGAAGCCCGGCTTCATACAATGAGCAGTTCTTC	CSARSPASYNEQFF
TRBV7-3	NA	TRBJ1-1	17	NA	TGTGCCAGCAGCTTAATGGCAGCCGGGCTCTCGGGCACTGAAGCTTTCTTT	CASSLMAAGLSGTEAFF
TRBV18	NA	TRBJ2-3	15	few	TGTGCCAGCTCACCAGAGGTCGTGGGCACAGATACGCAGTATTTT	CASSPEVVGTDTQYF
TRBV6-2/TRBV6-3	NA	TRBJ2-3	13	few	TGTGCCAGCGTCGCAGGAGGGACAGATACGCAGTATTTT	CASVAGGTDTQYF
TRBV15	NA	TRBJ1-1	13	few	TGTGCCACCACGCGTGACTTGAACACTGAAGCTTTCTTT	CATTRDLNTEAFF
TRBV5-5	TRBD2	TRBJ2-3	17	NA	TGTGCCAGTAGTTTTCGGGAGGGACACCCGAGCACAGATACGCAGTATTTT	CASSFREGHPSTDTQYF
TRBV4-1	TRBD1	TRBJ1-4	17	NA	TGCGCCAGCAGCCAAGGGGGGACAGGGGGCGGGCGAGAAAAACTGTTTTTT	CASSQGGTGGGREKLFF